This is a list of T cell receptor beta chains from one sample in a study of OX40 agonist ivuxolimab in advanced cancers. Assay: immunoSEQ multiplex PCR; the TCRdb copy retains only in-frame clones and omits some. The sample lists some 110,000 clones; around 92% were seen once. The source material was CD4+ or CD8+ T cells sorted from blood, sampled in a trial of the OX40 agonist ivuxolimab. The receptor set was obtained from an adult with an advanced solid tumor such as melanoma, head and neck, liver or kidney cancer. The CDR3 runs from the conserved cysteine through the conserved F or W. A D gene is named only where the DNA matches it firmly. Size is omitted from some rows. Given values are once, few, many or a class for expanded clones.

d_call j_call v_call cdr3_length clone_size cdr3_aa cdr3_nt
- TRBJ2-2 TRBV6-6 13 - CASSSSGVGELFF TGTGCCAGCAGTTCGTCGGGGGTCGGGGAGCTGTTTTTT
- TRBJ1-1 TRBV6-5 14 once CASSYEGSSTEAFF TGTGCCAGCAGTTACGAAGGGAGTAGCACTGAAGCTTTCTTT
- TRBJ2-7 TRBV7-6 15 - CASSRGAGTYSEQYF TGTGCCAGCAGTAGGGGGGCTGGGACCTACTCCGAGCAGTACTTC
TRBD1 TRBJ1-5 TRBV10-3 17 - CAISEGTGLSSNQPQHF TGTGCCATCAGTGAAGGGACAGGGCTCAGTAGCAATCAGCCCCAGCATTTT
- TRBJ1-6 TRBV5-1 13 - CASSLTENSPLHF TGCGCCAGCAGCTTAACGGAGAATTCACCCCTCCACTTT
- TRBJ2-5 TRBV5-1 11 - CASSLAETQYF TGCGCCAGCAGCTTGGCGGAGACCCAGTACTTC
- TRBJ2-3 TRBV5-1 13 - CASSVDKTDTQYF TGCGCCAGCAGCGTGGACAAAACAGATACGCAGTATTTT
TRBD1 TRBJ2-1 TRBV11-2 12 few CASRYGTAEQFF TGTGCCAGCAGATACGGGACAGCTGAGCAGTTCTTC
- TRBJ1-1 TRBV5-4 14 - CASSPRPGTIEAFF TGTGCCAGCAGCCCTCGTCCAGGGACAATTGAAGCTTTCTTT
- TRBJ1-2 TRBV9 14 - CASSAGGDNYGYTF TGTGCCAGCAGCGCCGGGGGGGACAACTATGGCTACACCTTC
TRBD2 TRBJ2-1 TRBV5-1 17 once CASSSGLTSGRSNEQFF TGCGCCAGCAGCAGTGGCCTTACTAGCGGGAGGAGCAATGAGCAGTTCTTC
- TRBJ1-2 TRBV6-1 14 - CASTIMGQNYGYTF TGTGCCAGCACTATAATGGGACAAAATTATGGCTACACCTTC
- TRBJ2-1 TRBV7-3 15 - CASSLTRDMDNEQFF TGTGCCAGCAGCTTAACACGCGACATGGACAATGAGCAGTTCTTC
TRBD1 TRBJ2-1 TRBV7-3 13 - CASSLTGANEQFF TGTGCCAGCAGCCTGACAGGGGCCAATGAGCAGTTCTTC
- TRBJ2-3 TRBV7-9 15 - CASSLFSGPTDTQYF TGTGCCAGCAGCTTATTCTCGGGGCCCACAGATACGCAGTATTTT
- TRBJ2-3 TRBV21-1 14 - CASSKLVAVDTQYF TGTGCCAGCAGCAAATTGGTTGCCGTGGATACGCAGTATTTT
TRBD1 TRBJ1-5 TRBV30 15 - CAWSAGTGSNQPQHF TGTGCCTGGAGTGCCGGGACAGGAAGCAATCAGCCCCAGCATTTT
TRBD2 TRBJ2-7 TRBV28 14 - CASTLAGAGEVQYF TGTGCCAGCACTCTAGCGGGCGCTGGTGAAGTGCAGTACTTC
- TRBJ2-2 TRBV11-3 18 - CASSLDPNRIVNTGELFF TGTGCCAGCAGCTTAGATCCAAACAGGATTGTGAACACCGGGGAGCTGTTTTTT
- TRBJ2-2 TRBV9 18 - CASSVGPSYLTNTGELFF TGTGCCAGCAGCGTAGGTCCTAGCTACCTAACGAACACCGGGGAGCTGTTTTTT
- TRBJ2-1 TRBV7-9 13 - CASSLERPYEQFF TGTGCCAGCAGCTTAGAACGGCCCTATGAGCAGTTCTTC
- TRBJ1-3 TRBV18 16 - CASSPSGGLSGNTIYF TGTGCCAGCTCACCATCGGGGGGCTTGTCTGGAAACACCATATATTTT
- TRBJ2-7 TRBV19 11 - CASSIGREQYF TGTGCCAGTAGTATAGGGAGGGAGCAGTACTTC
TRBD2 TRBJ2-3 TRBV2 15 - CASSRLAVSTDTQYF TGTGCCAGCAGTAGACTAGCGGTTAGCACAGATACGCAGTATTTT
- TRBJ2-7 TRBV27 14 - CASSSARSSYEQYF TGTGCCAGCAGTTCGGCCCGGAGCTCCTACGAGCAGTACTTC
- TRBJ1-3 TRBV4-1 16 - CASSQVTVAIGNTIYF TGCGCCAGCAGCCAAGTGACGGTCGCAATTGGAAACACCATATATTTT